This TCR beta chain was profiled in a study of T cells after yellow fever vaccination. Study-wide background: Preparation used SMART-Seq v4 Ultra Low Input for the low-cell-number fractions. Regarding the study as a whole: Clones from primary vaccination mostly reappeared after the booster (about 97% CD4, approximately 86% CD8). Weaker in magnitude, the secondary response showed a faster peak on day 5 versus 15.

V dropped 1 base and J dropped 6 bases, with 14 bases sitting between them. This CDR3 contains 15 residues. Germline V gene data show CDR1 as SGHTA and CDR2 as FQGNSA. Worth noting for this clonotype: What it binds is unknown.

Conversion of TCR transcripts into cDNA relied on 5'RACE template switching, which added a universal primer site and UMIs. MiXCR, run by TCRdb on the 5' RACE reads, gives a single entry per CDR3 protein. The data contain some 350,000 distinct CDR3 sequences, approximately 4.2% of them seen just once; the ten biggest clones take up approximately 25%. V is TRBV7-2 and J is TRBJ2-3; D unclear. The sequence was collected from a man younger than 35 who received the YFV17D yellow fever vaccine. Source: PBMCs, taken 5 days after the yellow fever booster vaccination. This CDR3 reads CASSLGAPNQDTQYF. CDR3 nucleotides: TGTGCCAGCAGCTTAGGAGCGCCGAATCAGGATACGCAGTATTTT.